This TCR beta chain comes out of a study of T-cell reconstitution after alpha-beta-depleted transplantation in children (dated by TCRdb to about 2016). The study in broad terms: Using TCR repertoire profiling, the study followed T-cell immune reconstitution in a quantitative way in children after TCRalphabeta/CD19-depleted allogeneic hematopoietic cell transplantation. Study-level results and caveats: The apparently early alphabetaT-cell count recovery about two months after transplant was reportedly dependent on only several hundred rapidly expanded clones derived from non-depleted graft cells. In some patients, high TCRbeta diversity at day 60 was attributed to recipient T cells and intrathymic progenitors that had survived conditioning. Over subsequent months, a decline in hyperexpanded clone frequencies was noted, and after one year, T-cell counts and TCRbeta diversity were mostly ascribed to newly produced T cells.

Library method: PCR. The listed sequencing device is Illumina HiSeq 2500. Molecular barcoding was employed in the preparation of TCR libraries, with unique molecular identifiers being used to normalize TCRbeta repertoire quantification. TCRdb itself trimmed the public reads at Q25 with fastp, ran MiXCR and retained productive beta chains. One record per CDR3 amino acid sequence lists the most common genes and DNA. Within this sample are 700,000 to 950,000 distinct CDR3 sequences, with roughly 16% of them counted one time only. Around 5.3% of the sample is in the top ten clones. The treatment or condition label of this sample denotes: allogeneic hematopoietic cell transplantation with graft depleted of TCRalphabeta T cells and CD19 B cells. The transplant recipients were children given TCRalphabeta/CD19-depleted allogeneic hematopoietic cell grafts. CDR1 is given as SGHTA and CDR2 as FQGNSA, both from the germline V gene. V lost 1 base and J lost 10 bases, and the count of bases not matched to a germline gene is 9. The CDR3 runs 16 residues from the cysteine to the phenylalanine. The CDR3 DNA has 48 bases and is translated from base 1.

This clonotype was counted a few times. Its cognate antigen has yet to be identified. Base qualities are not provided; no much larger clone lies one nucleotide away. This specimen consisted of PBMCs, mostly from graft donor cells, obtained 360 days after TCRalphabeta/CD19-depleted stem cell transplant. The sequence joins TRBV7-2 to TRBJ1-6; TRBD1 matches 8 bases in the middle. The receptor's source is a male patient between 10 and 17 years old who had a stem cell transplant for acute lymphoblastic leukemia, so the T cells may come from the graft donor. The CDR3 has the sequence CASSLGTGPKESPLHF. In nucleotides, the sequence is TGTGCCAGCAGCTTAGGGACAGGGCCAAAAGAGTCACCCCTCCACTTT.